This T cell receptor beta chain was recorded in a study of beta chain features in type 1 diabetes. The authors reverse transcribed all of the isolated RNA, so sequencing captured expressed TCRB transcripts. TCRdb's table, derived via immunoSEQ multiplex PCR, lists solely in-frame clones and lacks some. The sample has 150,000 to 200,000 clones, about 13% seen once; the top ten hold roughly 0.56%. A word on this clone: Its matching antigen is unknown.

Regarding the study as a whole: A pattern of fewer insertions and more deletions at VDJ junctions was seen in type 1 diabetes patients.

Germline CDR1 reads SGHTA; CDR2 reads FQGTGA. This CDR3 has 13 residues. The germline V and J ends were trimmed by 5 bases and 6 bases, with 14 bases remaining between them. This sequence originates from a woman younger than 30 in good health. The sequenced material came from central memory CD4+ T cells from blood. This chain joins TRBV7-3 and TRBJ2-7; D is possibly TRBD2 (6 bases). The CDR3 reads CASSASREREQYF. The CDR3 DNA sequence: TGTGCCAGCAGCGCGAGCCGGGAGCGCGAGCAGTACTTC.